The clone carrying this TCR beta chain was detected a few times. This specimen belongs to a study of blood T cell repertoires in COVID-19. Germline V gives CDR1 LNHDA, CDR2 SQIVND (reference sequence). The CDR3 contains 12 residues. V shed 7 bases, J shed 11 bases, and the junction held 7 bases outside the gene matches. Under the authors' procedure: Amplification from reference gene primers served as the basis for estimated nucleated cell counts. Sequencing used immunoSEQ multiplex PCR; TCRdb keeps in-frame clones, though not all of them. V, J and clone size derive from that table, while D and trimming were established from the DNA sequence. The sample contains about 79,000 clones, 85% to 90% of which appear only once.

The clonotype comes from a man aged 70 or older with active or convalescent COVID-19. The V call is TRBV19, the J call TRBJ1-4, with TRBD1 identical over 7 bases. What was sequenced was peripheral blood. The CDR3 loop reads CASISPDRKLFF. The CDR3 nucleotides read TGTGCCAGTATCTCCCCGGACAGGAAACTGTTTTTT. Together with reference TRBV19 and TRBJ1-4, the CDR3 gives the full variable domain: DGGITQSPKYLFRKEGQNVTLSCEQNLNHDAMYWYRQDPGQGLRLIYYSQIVNDFQKGDIAEGYSVSREKKESFPLTVTSAQKNPTAFYLCASISPDRKLFFGSGTQLSVL.